The clone carrying this TCR beta chain was observed many times. Its antigen is still unknown. This CDR3 region has 18 residues. After removal of 6 bases from V and 0 bases from J, the junction contained 10 bases not matched to a gene. Germline assignment: CDR1 MDHEN and CDR2 SYDVKM. These data belong to a study of T cells in Graves' hyperthyroidism and ophthalmopathy. TCR beta CDR3 regions were amplified from RNA. TCR CDR3 regions were first amplified by RT-PCR with HTBI primers. Each CDR3 protein gets one entry after TCRdb re-called the multiplex PCR reads with MiXCR. The profile shows hundreds of thousands of distinct CDR3 sequences, roughly a fifth of them singletons. Uncontrolled infection, other autoimmune disease, pregnancy or lactation led to exclusion. General study points: Ophthalmopathy was model-predicted a median about 6.9 months pre-onset. Most clonotypes expanded in thyroid above 0.001 were likewise present in blood. From stable hyperthyroidism, ophthalmopathy was separated by a 13 V-J model.

This TCR came from a man aged 45-60 years with Graves' ophthalmopathy. The genes are TRBV28 and TRBJ2-3, with TRBD2 identical over 12 bases. Input material: blood. In DNA, the CDR3 is TGTGCCAGCAGCGAGACTAGCGGGAGCGGTTATAGCACAGATACGCAGTATTTT. It encodes CASSETSGSGYSTDTQYF.